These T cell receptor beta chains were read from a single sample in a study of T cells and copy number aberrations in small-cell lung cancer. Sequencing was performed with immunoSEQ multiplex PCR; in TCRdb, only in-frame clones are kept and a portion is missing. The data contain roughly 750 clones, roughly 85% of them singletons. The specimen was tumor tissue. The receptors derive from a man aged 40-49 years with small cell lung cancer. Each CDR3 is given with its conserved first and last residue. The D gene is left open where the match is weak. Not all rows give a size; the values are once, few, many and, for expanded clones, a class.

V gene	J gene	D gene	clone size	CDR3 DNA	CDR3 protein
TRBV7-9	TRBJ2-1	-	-	TGTGCCAGCAGCTTAGAGCCGGTCAGTGAGCAGTTCTTC	CASSLEPVSEQFF
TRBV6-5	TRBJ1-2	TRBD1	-	TGTGCCAGCAGGACAGGGAGCCATGGCTACACCTTC	CASRTGSHGYTF
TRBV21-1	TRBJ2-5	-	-	TGTGCCAGCAGATGTAACACGGTTCAAGAGACCCAGTACTTC	CASRCNTVQETQYF
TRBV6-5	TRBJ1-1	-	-	TGTGCCAGCAGTTACAGGGGACTCCGGGGGACTGAAGCTTTCTTT	CASSYRGLRGTEAFF
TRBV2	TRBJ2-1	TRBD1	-	TGTGCCAGCAGACGCCAAGGGGGCGAGCAGTTCTTC	CASRRQGGEQFF
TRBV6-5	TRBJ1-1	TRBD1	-	TGTGCCAGCAGTTTGGACAGGGGGCATGTGGTGACTGAAGCTTTCTTT	CASSLDRGHVVTEAFF
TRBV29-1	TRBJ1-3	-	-	TGCAGCGTTGAAGATGGCAGGCATAACTCTGGAAACACCATATATTTT	CSVEDGRHNSGNTIYF
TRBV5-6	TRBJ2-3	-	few	TGTGCCAGCAGCCTCCAGGGATCAGATACGCAGTATTTT	CASSLQGSDTQYF
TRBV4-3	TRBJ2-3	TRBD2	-	TGCGCCAGCAGCCAGACCCCCCCGGAACTAGCGGATACGCAGTATTTT	CASSQTPPELADTQYF
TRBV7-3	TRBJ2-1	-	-	TGTGCCAGCAGCTTAATGCTGCAAGGGGGTGAGCAGTTCTTC	CASSLMLQGGEQFF
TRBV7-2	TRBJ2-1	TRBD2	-	TGTGCCAGCAGCTTGGGGGGGGGTTGGGATGAGCAGTTCTTC	CASSLGGGWDEQFF
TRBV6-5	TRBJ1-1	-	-	TGTGCCAGCAGTTACTCGGGGGGTTTAGGCACTGAAGCTTTCTTT	CASSYSGGLGTEAFF
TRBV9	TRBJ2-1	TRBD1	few	TGTGCCAGCAGCGTCGACAGGGGTTTGGACAATGAGCAGTTCTTC	CASSVDRGLDNEQFF
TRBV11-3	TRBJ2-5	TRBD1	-	TGTGCCAGCAGCACAGGGACAGGGACGTCGGAGACCCAGTACTTC	CASSTGTGTSETQYF
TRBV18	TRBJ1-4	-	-	TGTGCCAGCTCACAAACAGGGCCTGCAGCTAATGAAAAACTGTTTTTT	CASSQTGPAANEKLFF
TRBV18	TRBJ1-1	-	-	TGTGCCAGCTCACCTAACGAGGGGTTGACTGAAGCTTTCTTT	CASSPNEGLTEAFF
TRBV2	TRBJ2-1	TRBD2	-	TGTGCCAGCAGTGAAGCGTTAAGGACCGGGGGGGAGTTCTTC	CASSEALRTGGEFF
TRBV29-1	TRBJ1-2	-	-	TGCAGCGTGCGGGTAGGGGACTATGGCTACACCTTC	CSVRVGDYGYTF
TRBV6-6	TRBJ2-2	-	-	TGTGCCAGCAGGCGGCCGAACACCGGGGAGCTGTTTTTT	CASRRPNTGELFF